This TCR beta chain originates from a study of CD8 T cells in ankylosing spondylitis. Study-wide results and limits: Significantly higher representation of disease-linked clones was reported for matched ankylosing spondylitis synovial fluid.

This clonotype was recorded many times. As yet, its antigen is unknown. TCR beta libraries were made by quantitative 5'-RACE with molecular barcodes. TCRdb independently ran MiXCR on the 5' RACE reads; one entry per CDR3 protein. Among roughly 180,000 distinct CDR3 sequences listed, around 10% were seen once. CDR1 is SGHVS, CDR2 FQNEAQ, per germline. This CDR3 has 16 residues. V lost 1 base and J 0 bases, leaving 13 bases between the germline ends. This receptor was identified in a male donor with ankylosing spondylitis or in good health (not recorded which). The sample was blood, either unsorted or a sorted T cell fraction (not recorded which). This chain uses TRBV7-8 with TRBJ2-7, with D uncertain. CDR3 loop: CASSLGVGTISYEQYF. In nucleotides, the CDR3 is TGTGCCAGCAGCTTAGGGGTAGGCACTATCTCCTACGAGCAGTACTTC.